The 24 T cell receptor beta chains below were found in one sample sequenced in a study of breast tumors, draining lymph nodes, adjacent tissues. MiXCR, applied by TCRdb to the multiplex PCR reads, yields one record per CDR3 protein. This sample has about 300,000 distinct CDR3 sequences, with about 33% found just once. Breast cancer patients provided tissue from their axillary draining lymph nodes. The sample consisted of axillary lymph node tissue. The receptors were sampled from a female donor with breast cancer. Some clones in this sample may be carry-over from other donors' samples.

Ten or more counts support this clonotype. The CDR3 nucleotides read TGTGCCAGCAGTCGAGAGGGATCAGATACGCAGTATTTT. This codes for CASSREGSDTQYF. This sequence joins TRBV12-3 or TRBV12-4 and TRBJ2-3, with a weak D call TRBD2 (5 bases). The CDR3 sequence is 13 residues long. Between the trimmed V and J ends, which lost 5 bases and 4 bases, there was a span of 10 bases.

There are many counts of this clonotype. V usage is TRBV19 and J usage is TRBJ2-1; TRBD1 might be the D (7 bases). V lost 1 base and J lost 7, with 11 bases in between. The germline V gene encodes CDR1 LNHDA and CDR2 SQIVND (reference sequence). The CDR3 covers 14 residues. The CDR3 here is CASSIAAGGNEQFF. In nucleotides, the CDR3 is TGTGCCAGTAGTATAGCCGCAGGGGGGAATGAGCAGTTCTTC.

This clonotype was observed a handful of times. A read error is possible here, since a much larger clone lies one base away. The rearrangement links TRBV15 to TRBJ2-3; no firm D call. CDR3 length: 16 residues. CDR1 LNHNV and CDR2 YYDKDF come from the germline V gene (reference sequence). V lost 5 bases and J lost 4, with 19 bases in between. The chain's CDR3 is CATSGSPLQQADTQYF. The CDR3 bases are TGTGCCACCAGCGGATCCCCTTTGCAGCAGGCAGATACGCAGTATTTT.

The chain joins TRBV6-4 to TRBJ1-2, with TRBD1 identical over 7 bases. Germline lookup yields CDR1 MRHNA and CDR2 SNTAGT. Germline trimming cut 8 bases from V and 3 bases from J; bases unmatched to any gene: 12. CDR3 length equals 15 residues. CDR3 residues: CASSPDSGTDYGYTF. CDR3 DNA sequence: TGTGCCAGCTCACCCGATAGCGGGACAGACTATGGCTACACCTTC.

This clonotype was recorded once. This CDR3 is CASSTRDRVHEQYF. The CDR3 region has the DNA TGTGCCAGCTCAACTCGGGACAGGGTCCACGAGCAGTACTTC. The V gene is TRBV25-1, the J gene TRBJ2-7; 9 bases are shared with TRBD1. V was pared by 8 bases and J by 5 bases, with 10 bases of the junction left unmatched. Germline assignment: CDR1 MGHDK and CDR2 SYGVNS. There are 14 residues in the CDR3.

This chain links TRBV11-1 with TRBJ2-1, with D maybe TRBD2 (5 bases). Germline V gene lookup returns CDR1 SGHAT and CDR2 FQDESV (reference sequence). The CDR3 spans 16 residues. With 2 bases removed from V and 4 bases from J, the gap between germline ends came to 15 bases. The CDR3 sequence: CASSLLASGVYNEQFF. CDR3 DNA: TGTGCCAGCAGCTTATTAGCGTCAGGCGTATACAATGAGCAGTTCTTC.

This chain connects TRBV11-2 to TRBJ1-6, with D possibly TRBD1 on 5 matching bases. With 3 bases removed from V and 8 bases from J, the gap between germline ends came to 11 bases. Germline values: CDR1 SGHAT, CDR2 FQNNGV. There are 14 residues in the CDR3. CDR3 sequence (DNA): TGTGCCAGCAGCTTTAGAACAGGTCATTCACCCCTCCACTTT. The encoded protein is CASSFRTGHSPLHF.

This clonotype was found many times. This rearrangement joins TRBV11-2 to TRBJ2-3, with a tentative D call TRBD1 (9 bases). Deletions cut 11 bases from V and 3 bases from J, with 18 bases between. Germline V gene sequence: CDR1 SGHAT, CDR2 FQNNGV. The CDR3 length is 14 residues. CDR3 nucleotides: TGTGCCGGACAGGGGAGCGGGAGAACAGATACGCAGTATTTT. This translates into CAGQGSGRTDTQYF.

This clonotype has a count of ten or more. The chain combines TRBV19 with TRBJ2-5, with 10 bases matching TRBD1. J gave up 7 bases and V 6 bases, and 5 bases lay outside the gene matches. Germline V gene lookup returns CDR1 LNHDA and CDR2 SQIVND (reference sequence). This CDR3 contains 13 residues. The CDR3 reads CASSRQGAGTQYF. The CDR3 nucleotides read TGTGCCAGTAGCCGACAGGGGGCTGGGACCCAGTACTTC.

With respect to this clonotype: Possible read error: a much larger clone is one base away. The genes are TRBV5-4 and TRBJ2-7, with 9 nucleotides matching TRBD1. This CDR3 is 16 amino acids long. Looked up from germline, CDR1 is SGHNT and CDR2 is YYREEE (reference sequence). The CDR3 bases are TGTGCCTGCAGCTTGTATTCAGGGACAGGGTCCTACGAGCAGTACTTC. Translating gives CACSLYSGTGSYEQYF. Variable domain in full (rest from reference TRBV5-4 and TRBJ2-7): ETGVTQSPTHLIKTRGQQVTLRCSSQSGHNTVSWYQQALGQGPQFIFQYYREEENGRGNFPPRFSGLQFPNYSSELNVNALELDDSALYLCACSLYSGTGSYEQYFGPGTRLTVT.

The sample holds a few counts of this clonotype. V usage is TRBV6-6 and J usage is TRBJ2-5; maybe TRBD2 (6 bases). The CDR3 covers 14 residues. The germline V gene has CDR1 MNHNY and CDR2 SVGAGI (reference sequence). Trimming took 11 bases from V and 5 from J, leaving 21 bases between them. In nucleotides, the CDR3 is TGTGCCGGACGACCTAGCGCGGAGGGGGAGACCCAGTACTTC. It specifies CAGRPSAEGETQYF.

This clonotype was seen ten or more times. The CDR3 sequence: CASSIQTVRTQETQYF. CDR3 bases: TGTGCCAGTAGTATTCAGACCGTCAGGACCCAAGAGACCCAGTACTTC. The V call is TRBV19, the J call TRBJ2-5; D gene uncertain. The V end was cut by 3 bases, the J end by 1 base, with 15 bases between. The germline V gene encodes CDR1 LNHDA and CDR2 SQIVND (reference sequence). The CDR3 sequence is 16 residues long.

Note on this clonotype: A single base separates this from a much larger clone, so it may be a read error. V gene TRBV6-5 combines with J gene TRBJ2-3, with D perhaps matching TRBD1 (5 bases). CDR3 length equals 15 residues. Germline assignment: CDR1 MNHEY and CDR2 SVGAGI. The CDR3 DNA follows: TGTGCCAGCAGTAACTCGGCAGGGAACGCAGATACGCAGTATTTT. Amino acids: CASSNSAGNADTQYF.

The chain uses TRBV7-8 and TRBJ1-1, with D hard to call. The CDR3 is 14 amino acids. The ends were cut back, 10 bases at V and 1 base at J, with 16 bases in the middle. From germline, CDR1 is SGHVS and CDR2 FQNEAQ. The CDR3 DNA follows: TGTGCCAACCCCCCCCCAGGATCGAACACTGAAGCTTTCTTT. The encoded protein is CANPPPGSNTEAFF.

A word on this clonotype: Because the CDR3 is missing its conserved closing phenylalanine or tryptophan, this is likely a read error. The chain uses TRBV19 and TRBJ2-2; no clear D gene. CDR3 size: 14 residues. Germline CDR1 reads LNHDA; CDR2 reads SQIVND (reference sequence). Trimming pared 2 bases from V and 6 bases from J, leaving 10 bases between. CDR3 loop: CASSIIEEAGELFY. The CDR3 nucleotides read TGTGCCAGTAGTATAATTGAGGAAGCCGGGGAGCTGTTTTAT.

This clonotype was recorded many times. The chain joins TRBV20-1 to TRBJ2-5, with 10 bases fitting TRBD2. Unmatched junction bases numbered 10, after V lost 3 bases and J lost 3 bases. This CDR3 region has 16 residues. From germline, CDR1 is DFQATT and CDR2 SNEGSKA (reference sequence). CDR3 residues: CSASGVASGSEETQYF. Here the CDR3 DNA reads TGCAGTGCTAGTGGGGTAGCTAGCGGGAGTGAAGAGACCCAGTACTTC.

For this clonotype: A much larger clonotype is one base distant, so this may be a read error. This chain connects TRBV20-1 to TRBJ2-5, with 9 nucleotides matching TRBD2. The CDR3 spans 16 residues. Germline V gene sequence: CDR1 DFQATT, CDR2 SNEGSKA (reference sequence). With V trimmed by 0 bases and J by 2 bases, 7 bases remained unmatched. The CDR3 protein is CSARDRLAGTQETQYF. The CDR3 DNA follows: TGCAGTGCTAGAGATCGGCTAGCGGGAACACAAGAGACCCAGTACTTC.

This clonotype was recorded many times. V and J are TRBV5-1 and TRBJ2-2, with TRBD2 matching 11 bases. Trimming took 4 bases from V and 2 from J; bases not matched to a gene: 7. The germline V gene has CDR1 SGHRS and CDR2 YFSETQ. The CDR3 is 17 residues long. The CDR3 here is CASSPMTSGVNTGELFF. The CDR3 bases are TGCGCCAGCAGCCCGATGACTAGCGGGGTCAACACCGGGGAGCTGTTTTTT.

Details on this clonotype: A much larger clone differs from this one at a single base, so this may be a read error. No conserved phenylalanine or tryptophan ends this CDR3, so it is likely a read error. This chain uses TRBV5-4 with TRBJ2-7; no clear D gene. The CDR3 loop spans 13 amino acids. Germline loops: CDR1 SGHNT, CDR2 YYREEE (reference sequence). V gave up 4 bases and J gave up 5 bases, with 13 bases separating them. The CDR3 loop is CASSPTRMNEQYL. CDR3 nucleotides: TGTGCCAGCAGCCCGACCCGGATGAACGAGCAGTACCTC.

This clonotype was detected only a few times. The rearrangement uses TRBV6-2 or TRBV6-3 and TRBJ2-5; 12 bases map to TRBD2. Germline V gene data show CDR1 as MNHEY and CDR2 as SVGEGT. The CDR3 extends over 17 amino acids. Trimming cost V 2 bases and J 4 bases; bases outside gene matches: 8. The CDR3 loop is CASSYKLAGGEGETQYF. The DNA of the CDR3 is TGTGCCAGCAGTTACAAACTAGCGGGAGGAGAAGGAGAGACCCAGTACTTC.

The sample holds a few counts of this clonotype. The rearrangement links TRBV5-4 to TRBJ2-7, with 7 bases matching TRBD1. J lost 0 bases, V lost 3 bases, and 3 bases had no gene match. Germline CDR1 SGHNT, CDR2 YYREEE (reference sequence). CDR3 length: 14 amino acids. CDR3 sequence reads: CASSSGQNSYEQYF. CDR3 coding DNA: TGTGCCAGCAGCTCGGGACAGAACTCCTACGAGCAGTACTTC.

This CDR3 is CASSFAREGAHIQYF. As DNA, the CDR3 is TGTGCCAGCAGTTTCGCGCGGGAGGGGGCTCACATTCAGTACTTC. The chain is built from TRBV12-3 or TRBV12-4 and TRBJ2-4; 9 bases agree with TRBD2. With V trimmed by 3 bases and J by 8 bases, 8 bases remained unmatched. This CDR3 has 15 amino acids.

This clonotype was picked up many times. J is TRBJ2-7 and V is TRBV20-1; the match to TRBD2 covers 14 bases. CDR1 is DFQATT and CDR2 is SNEGSKA in the germline V gene (reference sequence). With 2 bases clipped from V and 5 bases from J, the junction kept 14 bases outside the gene matches. CDR3 length equals 18 residues. In DNA, the CDR3 is TGCAGTGCTAGACAACACGGGACTAGCGGGAGCGGTATTGACGAGCAGTACTTC. It translates to CSARQHGTSGSGIDEQYF.

As concerns this clonotype: Since a much larger clone is just one base distant, this may be a read error. V is TRBV4-2 and J is TRBJ2-2; D is undetermined. Deletions cut 4 bases from V and 3 bases from J, with 9 bases between. The CDR3 has 14 amino acids. Germline-derived CDR1 and CDR2 are LGHNA and YNFKEQ. The CDR3 spells CASSPPVHTGELFF. CDR3 bases: TGTGCCAGCAGCCCTCCCGTCCACACCGGGGAGCTGTTTTTT.